This entry lists 23 T cell receptor beta chains sequenced from one sample in a study of cytomegalovirus exposure and HLA in healthy donors. PCR primers comprised 60 Vbeta and 13 Jbeta primers. Only in-frame clones appear in the TCRdb table, and some are missing; sequencing was by immunoSEQ multiplex PCR. The sample lists over 90,000 clones, roughly 73% occurring once. The sequencing sample was made of PBMCs. All receptors derive from a man aged 35-49 years in good health and CMV-seronegative.

The chain carries TRBV19 and TRBJ1-5; D perhaps matches TRBD1 (5 bases). V lost 4 bases and J 8 bases, leaving 21 bases between the germline ends. The CDR3 consists of 16 residues. The germline gives CDR1 LNHDA, CDR2 SQIVND (reference sequence). CDR3 nucleotide sequence: TGTGCCAGTAGTAAACGGAGACAGCCCCTCGTGGAGCCCCAGCATTTT. Encoded protein: CASSKRRQPLVEPQHF.

This clone turned up a few times. The rearrangement joins TRBV6-1 to TRBJ2-7, with 7 bases that match TRBD2. The ends lost 8 bases at V and 2 bases at J; junction bases unmatched: 9. Germline CDR1 is MNHNS and CDR2 is SASEGT. This CDR3 is built from 14 residues. CDR3 in DNA: TGTGCCAGCGGATGGGAGGGAGGGACCTACGAGCAGTACTTC. Its protein product is CASGWEGGTYEQYF.

The V call is TRBV6-5, the J call TRBJ1-4, with D possibly being TRBD1 (5 bases). In germline, CDR1 is MNHEY, CDR2 SVGAGI. The V end was cut by 1 base, the J end by 6 bases, with 6 bases between. This CDR3 contains 13 residues. The CDR3 DNA is TGTGCCAGCAGTTACTTACAGGATGAAAAACTGTTTTTT. It yields the protein CASSYLQDEKLFF.

The rearrangement links TRBV15 to TRBJ1-1; possibly TRBD1 for D (5 bases). Germline loops: CDR1 LNHNV, CDR2 YYDKDF (reference sequence). The CDR3 spans 14 residues. Trimming stripped 5 bases from V and 8 bases from J, with 18 bases between. CDR3 amino acids: CATSGGSGGQEAFF. The CDR3 DNA reads TGTGCCACCAGCGGCGGGTCGGGGGGTCAAGAAGCTTTCTTT.

V usage is TRBV9 and J usage is TRBJ1-4; 12 bases align to TRBD1. The CDR3 sequence is 17 residues long. In germline, CDR1 is SGDLS, CDR2 YYNGEE. The trim removed 1 base at V and 6 bases at J, leaving 7 bases unmatched. CDR3 in DNA: TGTGCCAGCAGCGTATCCACCGGGACAGGGGGCGATGAAAAACTGTTTTTT. Translation gives CASSVSTGTGGDEKLFF.

The V gene is TRBV27, the J gene TRBJ2-1; 9 nucleotides match TRBD2. Germline lookup yields CDR1 MNHEY and CDR2 SMNVEV (reference sequence). Trimming took 5 bases from V and 6 from J; bases not matched to a gene: 11. The CDR3 is 16 amino acids. Here the CDR3 DNA reads TGTGCCAGCAGTATCCTTGGCGGGGGGGTCTCCAATGAGCAGTTCTTC. It codes for CASSILGGGVSNEQFF.

The chain is built from TRBV12-5 and TRBJ2-5; 9 bases are a match to TRBD1. CDR3 size: 17 residues. CDR1 and CDR2 from the germline V gene are LGHNT and FRNRAP. V shed 1 base and J 1 base; nucleotides not matched to a gene: 7. CDR3 coding DNA: TGTGCTAGTGGTTTGGCCCAGACAGGGGGTGTCCAAGAGACCCAGTACTTC. Protein product: CASGLAQTGGVQETQYF.

This clone was seen only a few times. The chain recombines TRBV2 with TRBJ2-7; 7 bases are shared with TRBD2. Per germline, CDR1 SNHLY and CDR2 FYNNEI. CDR3 size: 14 residues. V lost 4 bases, J lost 5 bases, and 8 bases stayed unmatched. The CDR3 region has the DNA TGTGCCAGCAGTGTGAGATTCGCGGGAGACGAGCAGTACTTC. It yields the protein CASSVRFAGDEQYF.

CDR3 loop: CASSLAGLGEEKLFF. The CDR3 bases are TGTGCCAGCAGCTTAGCGGGCCTTGGGGAGGAAAAACTGTTTTTT. The V call is TRBV11-2, the J call TRBJ1-4; D gene unclear. Per germline, CDR1 SGHAT and CDR2 FQNNGV. CDR3 length equals 15 residues. V was shortened by 1 base and J by 8 bases, with 14 bases between the two germline ends.

This clone was observed a few times. V gene TRBV11-2 combines with J gene TRBJ2-3; TRBD1 is a possible D gene (6 bases). The V gene lost 9 bases and the J gene lost 4 bases, with 14 bases spanning the gap. The germline V gene has CDR1 SGHAT and CDR2 FQNNGV. The CDR3 sequence is 13 residues long. The CDR3 nucleotides are TGTGCCAGTAGCAGGGGTGTGGCAGATACGCAGTATTTT. Translation gives CASSRGVADTQYF.

V is TRBV7-9 and J is TRBJ2-2; maybe TRBD1 (6 bases). There are 15 residues in the CDR3. Germline CDR1 and CDR2: SEHNR and FQNEAQ (reference sequence). The V gene lost 3 bases and the J gene lost 4 bases, with 12 bases spanning the gap. CDR3 in amino acids: CASSLVTGTTGELFF. CDR3 nucleotide sequence: TGTGCCAGCAGCTTGGTTACAGGGACCACCGGGGAGCTGTTTTTT.

The rearrangement links TRBV7-2 to TRBJ1-5, with unresolved D. Per the germline V gene, CDR1 is SGHTA and CDR2 is FQGNSA. The CDR3 sequence is 15 residues long. Trimming stripped 1 base from V and 4 bases from J, with 11 bases between. The CDR3 bases are TGTGCCAGCAGCTTAGTGCTGGGAGTGAATCAGCCCCAGCATTTT. Translation: CASSLVLGVNQPQHF.

The chain employs TRBV19 and TRBJ2-7; D unresolved. From germline, CDR1 is LNHDA and CDR2 SQIVND (reference sequence). This CDR3 contains 12 residues. With 0 bases removed from V and 3 bases from J, the gap between germline ends came to 3 bases. CDR3 amino acids: CASSIDGYEQYF. CDR3 DNA sequence: TGTGCCAGTAGTATAGACGGCTACGAGCAGTACTTC.

J is TRBJ2-7 and V is TRBV7-8, with 10 bases lining up with TRBD2. Germline loops: CDR1 SGHVS, CDR2 FQNEAQ. The CDR3 spans 15 residues. Trimming cost V 2 bases and J 3 bases; bases outside gene matches: 4. CDR3 amino acids: CASSLNLAGVYEQYF. CDR3 in DNA: TGTGCCAGCAGCTTAAACCTAGCGGGGGTCTACGAGCAGTACTTC. The entire variable domain, with the rest obtained from reference TRBV7-8 and TRBJ2-7, is as follows: GAGVSQSPRYKVAKRGQDVALRCDPISGHVSLFWYQQALGQGPEFLTYFQNEAQLDKSGLPSDRFFAERPEGSVSTLKIQRTQQEDSAVYLCASSLNLAGVYEQYFGPGTRLTVT.

The chain joins TRBV4-1 to TRBJ2-1; perhaps TRBD2 as D (6 bases). CDR3 length equals 16 residues. The germline V gene has CDR1 MGHRA and CDR2 YSYEKL. V lost 0 bases to trimming and J lost 2 bases, with 11 bases between them. CDR3 sequence: CASSQEVASAYNEQFF. The CDR3 DNA reads as TGCGCCAGCAGCCAAGAGGTTGCTAGCGCCTACAATGAGCAGTTCTTC.

The J gene is TRBJ2-7, the V gene TRBV4-3; D perhaps matches TRBD1 (5 bases). Germline loops: CDR1 LGHNA, CDR2 YSLEER. The CDR3 runs to 15 residues. Trimming shortened V by 0 bases and J by 3 bases, and 12 bases separated the two germline ends. The CDR3 sequence: CASSQDPREFYEQYF. As DNA, the CDR3 is TGCGCCAGCAGCCAAGATCCCAGGGAATTCTACGAGCAGTACTTC.

The rearrangement joins TRBV15 to TRBJ1-2; D is unresolved. Between the trimmed V and J ends, which lost 5 bases and 4 bases, there was a span of 17 bases. The CDR3 loop spans 15 amino acids. Germline assignment: CDR1 LNHNV and CDR2 YYDKDF (reference sequence). In DNA, the CDR3 is TGTGCCACCAGCCGCTCTCAGGTATTGGGCTATGGCTACACCTTC. Amino acids: CATSRSQVLGYGYTF.

The DNA for the CDR3 is TGTGCCAGCAAACTCGGACAGGGCTCTTTTCGGGAGCTGTTTTTT. It specifies CASKLGQGSFRELFF. The chain employs TRBV6-1 and TRBJ2-2; 8 bases align to TRBD1. Germline trimming cut 7 bases from V and 9 bases from J; bases unmatched to any gene: 13. Germline CDR1 is MNHNS and CDR2 is SASEGT. The CDR3 length is 15 residues.

In DNA form, the CDR3 reads TGTGCCAGCAGCTCAGGGCAGAACTATGGCTACACCTTC. It encodes CASSSGQNYGYTF. The genes are TRBV7-9 and TRBJ1-2, with TRBD1 as a possible D gene (5 bases). Trimming removed 4 bases from V and 2 bases from J, with 8 bases in between. CDR1 is SEHNR, CDR2 FQNEAQ, per germline (reference sequence). The CDR3 totals 13 residues.

There are a few counts of this clone. The genes are TRBV6-5 and TRBJ1-5, with 8 positions matching TRBD1. The trim removed 5 bases at V and 5 bases at J, leaving 2 bases unmatched. Germline CDR1 MNHEY, CDR2 SVGAGI. The CDR3 is 13 amino acids. CDR3 region: CASSKTGDQPQHF. The CDR3 coding sequence is TGTGCCAGCAGTAAGACAGGGGATCAGCCCCAGCATTTT.

The gene calls are TRBV9 and TRBJ1-1, with 7 positions matching TRBD1. The CDR3 has 16 residues. The V and J ends lost 0 bases and 0 bases, in that order; junction bases with no gene match: 5. The germline V gene encodes CDR1 SGDLS and CDR2 YYNGEE. CDR3 DNA sequence: TGTGCCAGCAGCGTAGACTCAGGGACAGTGAACACTGAAGCTTTCTTT. Residues: CASSVDSGTVNTEAFF.

The chain recombines TRBV30 with TRBJ1-5, with 10 bases that match TRBD1. The germline CDR1 and CDR2 sequences are GTSNPN and SVGIG (reference sequence). This CDR3 has 15 residues. Trimming took 5 bases from V and 4 from J; bases not matched to a gene: 8. CDR3 nucleotides: TGTGCCTGGGGGACAGGGGTGGTAGGAAATCAGCCCCAGCATTTT. Residues: CAWGTGVVGNQPQHF.

The chain combines TRBV14 with TRBJ1-5; D not resolved. The CDR3 spans 11 residues. Germline V gene lookup returns CDR1 SGHDN and CDR2 FVKESK. The V end lost 0 bases, the J end lost 11 bases, and 5 bases lay between the germline ends. The CDR3 nucleotides read TGTGCCAGCAGCCAAGACGGGACCCAGCATTTT. Translating gives CASSQDGTQHF.